The source of this T cell receptor (beta chain) is a study of cytomegalovirus exposure and HLA in healthy donors. CDR1 SNHLY and CDR2 FYNNEI come from the germline V gene. V gave up 8 bases and J gave up 7 bases; unmatched junction bases: 8. The CDR3 is 13 residues long. PCR employed 60 Vbeta and 13 Jbeta primers. Only in-frame clones appear in the TCRdb table, and some are missing; sequencing was by immunoSEQ multiplex PCR. This repertoire shows 150,000 to 200,000 clones, over 75% found once; its top ten account for over 3%. The sequenced material came from PBMCs. The V gene is TRBV2, the J gene TRBJ1-1, with 9 bases lining up with TRBD1. The TCR sequence derives from a female donor in good health and CMV-seronegative. Written as DNA, the CDR3 is TGTGCCAGCGTTGTACAGGGGGCTAATGAAGCTTTCTTT. Translated, it gives CASVVQGANEAFF.